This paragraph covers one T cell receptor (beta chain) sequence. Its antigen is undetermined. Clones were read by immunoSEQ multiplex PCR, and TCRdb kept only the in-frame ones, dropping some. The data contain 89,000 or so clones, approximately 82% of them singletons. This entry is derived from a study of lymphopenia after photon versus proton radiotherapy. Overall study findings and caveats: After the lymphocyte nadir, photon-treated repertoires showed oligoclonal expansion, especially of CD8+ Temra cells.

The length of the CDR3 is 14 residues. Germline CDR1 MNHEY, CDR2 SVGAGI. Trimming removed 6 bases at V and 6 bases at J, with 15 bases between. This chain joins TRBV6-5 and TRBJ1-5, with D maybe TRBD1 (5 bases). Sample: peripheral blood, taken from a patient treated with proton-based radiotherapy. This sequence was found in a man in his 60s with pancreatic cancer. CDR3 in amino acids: CASREGAPGQPQHF. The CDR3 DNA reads TGTGCCAGCAGAGAAGGGGCCCCGGGTCAGCCCCAGCATTTT.